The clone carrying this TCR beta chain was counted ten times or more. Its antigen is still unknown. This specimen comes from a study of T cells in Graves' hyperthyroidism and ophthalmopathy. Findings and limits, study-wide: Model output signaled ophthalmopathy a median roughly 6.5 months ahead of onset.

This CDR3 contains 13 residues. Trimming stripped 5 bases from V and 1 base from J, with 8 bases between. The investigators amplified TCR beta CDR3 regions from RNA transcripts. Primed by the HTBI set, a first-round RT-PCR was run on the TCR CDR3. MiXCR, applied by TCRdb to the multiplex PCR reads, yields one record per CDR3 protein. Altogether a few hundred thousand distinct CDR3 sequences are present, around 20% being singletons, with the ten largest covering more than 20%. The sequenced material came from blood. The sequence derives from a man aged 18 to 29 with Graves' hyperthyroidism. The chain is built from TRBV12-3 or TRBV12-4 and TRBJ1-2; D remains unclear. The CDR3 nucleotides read TGTGCCAGCAGTACAAGCCTTAACTATGGCTACACCTTC. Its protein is CASSTSLNYGYTF.